The text below deals with one TCR beta chain. The sample originates from a study of T cell changes during pregnancy in multiple sclerosis. Method: immunoSEQ multiplex PCR; TCRdb's copy keeps in-frame clones and lacks some. The sample includes 20,000 to 25,000 clones, 87% of them seen just once. Trimming pared 0 bases from V and 4 bases from J, leaving 16 bases between. The V gene's germline CDR1 is MNHEY and CDR2 SMNVEV (reference sequence). The CDR3 spans 17 residues. The origin of this receptor is a female donor with multiple sclerosis, enrolled in a pregnancy study. The source was CD8+ T cells from peripheral blood mononuclear cells, collected after pregnancy. This sequence joins TRBV27 and TRBJ1-3, with a possible D match to TRBD1 (5 bases). The DNA for the CDR3 is TGTGCCAGCAGTTTATCGGGGGGGGAGGGTTGGGGAAACACCATATATTTT. Protein product: CASSLSGGEGWGNTIYF.